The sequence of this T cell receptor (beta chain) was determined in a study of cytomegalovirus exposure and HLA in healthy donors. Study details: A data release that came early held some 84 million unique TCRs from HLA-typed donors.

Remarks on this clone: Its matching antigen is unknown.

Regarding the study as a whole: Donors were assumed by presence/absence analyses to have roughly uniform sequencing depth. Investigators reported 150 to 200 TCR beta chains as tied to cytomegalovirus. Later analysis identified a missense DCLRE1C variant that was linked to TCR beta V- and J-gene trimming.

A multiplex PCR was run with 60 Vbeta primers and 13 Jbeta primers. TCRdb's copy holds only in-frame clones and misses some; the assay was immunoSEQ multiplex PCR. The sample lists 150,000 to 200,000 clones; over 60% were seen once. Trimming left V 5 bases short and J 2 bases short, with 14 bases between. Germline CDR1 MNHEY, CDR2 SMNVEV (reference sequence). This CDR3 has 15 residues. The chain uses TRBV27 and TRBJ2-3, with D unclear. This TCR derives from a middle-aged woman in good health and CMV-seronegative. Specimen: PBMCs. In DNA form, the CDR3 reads TGTGCCAGCAGTCGAGCAGCGCCTTCCACAGATACGCAGTATTTT. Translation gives CASSRAAPSTDTQYF.